The sequence of this T cell receptor beta chain was determined in a study of lymphopenia after photon versus proton radiotherapy. The study, taken as a whole, reports: Post-nadir diversity loss with photons came from oligoclonal expansion, particularly CD8+ Temra cells.

Clones were read by immunoSEQ multiplex PCR, and TCRdb kept only the in-frame ones, dropping some. The sample lists tens of thousands of clones; approximately 95% were seen once. A word on this clone: Its antigen remains unknown.

There are 14 residues in the CDR3. The V and J ends lost 7 bases and 4 bases respectively, with 16 bases between them. Germline V gives CDR1 ENHRY, CDR2 SYGVKD. The receptor was derived from a woman in her forties or fifties with cholangiocarcinoma. V is TRBV10-3 and J is TRBJ1-2; weak D call: TRBD1 (5 bases). The sample here was peripheral blood, taken from a patient treated with photon-based radiotherapy. The CDR3 coding sequence is TGTGCCATCAAGAGGGGCGAACAGGCCTATGGCTACACCTTC. It yields the protein CAIKRGEQAYGYTF.